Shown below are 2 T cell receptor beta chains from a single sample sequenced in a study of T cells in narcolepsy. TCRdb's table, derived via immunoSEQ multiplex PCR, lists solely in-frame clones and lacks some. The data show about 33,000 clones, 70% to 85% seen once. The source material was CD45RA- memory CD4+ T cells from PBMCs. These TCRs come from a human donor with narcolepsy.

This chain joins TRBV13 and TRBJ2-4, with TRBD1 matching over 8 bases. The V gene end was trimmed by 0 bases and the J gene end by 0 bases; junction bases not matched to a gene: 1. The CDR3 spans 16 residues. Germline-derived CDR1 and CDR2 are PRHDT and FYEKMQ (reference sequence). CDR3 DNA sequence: TGTGCCAGCAGCTTAGGCCAGGGGGCAGCCAAAAACATTCAGTACTTC. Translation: CASSLGQGAAKNIQYF.

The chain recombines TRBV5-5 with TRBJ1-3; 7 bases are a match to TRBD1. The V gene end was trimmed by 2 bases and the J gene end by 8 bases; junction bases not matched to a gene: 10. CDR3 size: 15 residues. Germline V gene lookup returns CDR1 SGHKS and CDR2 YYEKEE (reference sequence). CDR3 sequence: CASSFPGQSRDTIYF. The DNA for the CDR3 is TGTGCCAGCAGCTTTCCGGGACAGTCGAGAGACACCATATATTTT.